This TCR beta chain stems from a study of immunodeficiency (dated 2019 in TCRdb). Regarding the complete study: The repertoires were analyzed to search for VDJ recombination defects and oligoclonality. Broad study findings and their caveats: Between patients and controls, productive entropy and V-J pairing of CD4+ T cells looked similar. Based on top-100 and total clonotype frequencies, severe oligoclonality was found in patient CD8+ T cells but not in patient CD4+ T cells. Entropy comparisons showed n=3 (open circles) for patients versus healthy controls; a thymic development effect was only suggested as possible.

CD3+CD4+ T cells were sorted from fresh PBMCs before TCR sequencing. After extraction using the QIAamp DNA Blood Mini Kit, genomic DNA was sent off for immunoSEQ repertoire analysis. CDR3 regions were amplified by multiplex PCR from a standard quantity of genomic DNA template. The PCR products underwent sequencing on an Illumina platform. The paper's processing steps were these. Sequences were aligned to a reference, with V, D and J gene definitions taken from IMGT. A nearest-neighbor clustering algorithm merged closely related sequences to remove PCR and sequencing errors. V, D and J usage was examined in productive unique and total sequences using ImmunoSEQ Analyzer tools along with R version 3.6.1. Entries here come from immuneACCESS through TCRdb and include only in-frame sequences with V and J called. Some clones fail to appear in such tables; in the studies checked, an unresolved V gene covers under half of the shortfall, and the cause of the remainder is unknown. The V and J calls and clone size are taken from that table; D and trimming were inferred from the DNA. In this sample the table shows around 4,200 clones, 91% of which occur a single time. The biggest ten clones account for 3.5% to 4.5% of the sample.

At the junction V is shortened by 0 bases and J by 4 bases, with 20 bases in between. From the germline V gene, CDR1 is KGHSH and CDR2 is LQKENI. From the cysteine up to the phenylalanine, the CDR3 has a length of 18 residues. The retained sequence is limited to the CDR3, 54 bases, with the frame set at the first base. As concerns this clone: Its binding antigen is unknown. No base-level quality is on record; no much larger clone is a single base apart.

Sequencing used CD4+ T cells from blood. The source of this sequence is a human donor in good health. The sequence joins TRBV18 to TRBJ2-3; matching of 6 bases hints at TRBD2 as the D gene. Here the CDR3 is given as CASSPPGSGLSYPDTQYF. In nucleotides, the sequence is TGTGCCAGCTCACCACCGGGTTCGGGACTCTCTTACCCAGATACGCAGTATTTT.